This note documents a single T cell receptor beta chain sequence. This CDR3 region has 15 residues. The trim removed 4 bases at V and 0 bases at J, leaving 5 bases unmatched. Germline CDR1 is ENHRY and CDR2 is SYGVKD. The data belong to a study of blood T cell repertoires in COVID-19. Method: immunoSEQ multiplex PCR; TCRdb's copy keeps in-frame clones and lacks some. Counted here are 390,000 or so clones, 80% to 90% occurring once; the ten biggest clones make up approximately 9.3%. Participants were aged about 18 to 90 years from approximately 23 US areas. Donors of Cohort 3 who recovered were those that had two negative PCRs, clearance, or symptom resolution.

The V gene is TRBV10-3, the J gene TRBJ2-7, with 8 bases aligning to TRBD1. This TCR was sampled from a woman aged 45-65 years who had recovered from COVID-19. Sequencing was performed on PBMCs or T cells enriched from blood (not recorded which). In nucleotides, the CDR3 is TGTGCCATCAGTGCCGACAGGGGAGACTCCTACGAGCAGTACTTC. It encodes CAISADRGDSYEQYF.